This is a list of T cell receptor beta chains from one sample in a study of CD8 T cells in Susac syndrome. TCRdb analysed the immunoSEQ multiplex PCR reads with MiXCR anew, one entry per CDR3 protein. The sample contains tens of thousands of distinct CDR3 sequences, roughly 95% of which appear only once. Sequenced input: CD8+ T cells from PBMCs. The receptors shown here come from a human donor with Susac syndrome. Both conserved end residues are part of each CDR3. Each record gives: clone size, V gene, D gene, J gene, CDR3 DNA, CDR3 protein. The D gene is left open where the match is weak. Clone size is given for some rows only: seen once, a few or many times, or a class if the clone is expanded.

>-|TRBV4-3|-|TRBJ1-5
TGCGCCAGCAGCCCACAGGGTGGTAATCAGCCCCAGCATTTT
CASSPQGGNQPQHF
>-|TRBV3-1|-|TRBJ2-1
TGTGCCAGCAGCCCCAGGGGGCGCGGGGGTCTCTCGGGTGAGCAGTTCTTC
CASSPRGRGGLSGEQFF
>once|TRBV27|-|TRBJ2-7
TGTGCCTGTGGGGCTAGCGACTACGAGCAGTACTTC
CACGASDYEQYF
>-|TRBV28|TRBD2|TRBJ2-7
TGTGCCAGCAGTTTCCCACTAGCGGGGGCCGAGCAGTACTTC
CASSFPLAGAEQYF
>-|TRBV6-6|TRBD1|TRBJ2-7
TGTGCCAGCAGTTACTATAGACAGGGACAGGAGCAGTACTTC
CASSYYRQGQEQYF
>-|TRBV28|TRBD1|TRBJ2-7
TGTGCCAGCAGTCCATTTAGGGGGACAGGGATCACCTACGAGCAGTACTTC
CASSPFRGTGITYEQYF
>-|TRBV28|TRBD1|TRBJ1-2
TGTGCCAGCAGGCCCCAGGGGGCTGATGGCTACACCTTC
CASRPQGADGYTF
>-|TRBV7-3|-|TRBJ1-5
TGTGCCAGCATCAAGAGGGTGCTCGTTAGCAATCAGCCCCAGCATTTT
CASIKRVLVSNQPQHF
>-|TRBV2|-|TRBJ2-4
TGTGCCAGCAGTGAAGAACCGATGGGGGGGCCGTGGAACATTCAGTACTTC
CASSEEPMGGPWNIQYF
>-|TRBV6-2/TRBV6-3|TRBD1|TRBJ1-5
TGTGCCAGCAGTTGGGTTCTAGGACAGGGAAATCAGCCCCAGCATTTT
CASSWVLGQGNQPQHF
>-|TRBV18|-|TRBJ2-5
TGTGCCAGCTCACCACCTTGGGTGGGGGAGACCCAGTACTTC
CASSPPWVGETQYF
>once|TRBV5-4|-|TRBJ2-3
TGTGCCAGCAGCTTTCGCCCGATTCAGGTAGCAGATACGCAGTATTTT
CASSFRPIQVADTQYF
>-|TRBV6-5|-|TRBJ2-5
TGTGCCAGCAGTGACGAGGGAAGGCTACAAGAGACCCAGTACTTC
CASSDEGRLQETQYF
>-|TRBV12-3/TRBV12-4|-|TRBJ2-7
TGTGCCAGCAGTTTAGCCGGGACCAGGGGCTCCTACGAGCAGTACTTC
CASSLAGTRGSYEQYF
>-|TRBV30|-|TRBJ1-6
TGTGCCTGGGAAAGGGGAGATTCACCCCTCCACTTT
CAWERGDSPLHF
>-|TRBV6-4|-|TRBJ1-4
TGTGCCAGCAGTACAGGAGGCGAAAAACTGTTTTTT
CASSTGGEKLFF
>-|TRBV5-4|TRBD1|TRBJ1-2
TGTGCCAGCACTACCCCGCTGGGACAGGGGGCATATGACGACTATGGCTACACCTTC
CASTTPLGQGAYDDYGYTF
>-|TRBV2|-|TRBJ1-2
TGTGCCAGCAGTGACGGAGGGGGGACTAACTATGGCTACACCTTC
CASSDGGGTNYGYTF
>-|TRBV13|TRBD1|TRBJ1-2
TGTGCCAGCAGGCCGGGACAGGCGCCGACAAACTATGGCTACACCTTC
CASRPGQAPTNYGYTF
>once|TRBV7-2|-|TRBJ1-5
TGTGCCAGCAGCCCTTCGGGGGGAATCAATCAGCCCCAGCATTTT
CASSPSGGINQPQHF
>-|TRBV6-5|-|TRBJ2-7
TGTGCCAGCAGTTACGGTTTAGGGTACTCCTACGAGCAGTACTTC
CASSYGLGYSYEQYF
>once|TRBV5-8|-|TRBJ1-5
TGTGCCAGCAGCTTGGTTTTAGCGTCCCATCAGCCCCAGCATTTT
CASSLVLASHQPQHF
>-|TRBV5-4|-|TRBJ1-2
TGTGCCAGCAGCTTTGACAGTTCTAACTATGGCTACACCTTC
CASSFDSSNYGYTF
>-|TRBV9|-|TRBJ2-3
TGTGCCAGCAGTTGGGGAACTTTCACAGATACGCAGTATTTT
CASSWGTFTDTQYF
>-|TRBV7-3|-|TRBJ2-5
TGTGCCAGCAGCATAGGGACGAAAGAGACCCAGTACTTC
CASSIGTKETQYF
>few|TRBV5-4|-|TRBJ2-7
TGTGCCAGCAGCTCAATGCAAGTATACGAGCAGTACTTC
CASSSMQVYEQYF
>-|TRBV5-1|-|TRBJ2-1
TGCGCCAGCAGCCCGGGCTCGATGGGAGTCAATGAGCAGTTCTTC
CASSPGSMGVNEQFF
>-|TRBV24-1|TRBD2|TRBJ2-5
TGTGCCACCTCTCAAGCGGGGGGGCCTGTGGAGACCCAGTACTTC
CATSQAGGPVETQYF
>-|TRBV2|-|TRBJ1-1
TGTGCCAGCAGTGATTGGGTTGCGGAAGTCGAAGATTTGGGCACTGAAGCTTTCTTT
CASSDWVAEVEDLGTEAFF
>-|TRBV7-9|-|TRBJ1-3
TGTGCCAGCAGCCGACAGTCTGGAAACACCATATATTTT
CASSRQSGNTIYF
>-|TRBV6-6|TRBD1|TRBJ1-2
TGTGCCAGCAGTTACCAGGGGACAGCTAGTAACTATGGCTACACCTTC
CASSYQGTASNYGYTF
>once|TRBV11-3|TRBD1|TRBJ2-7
TGTGCCAGCAGCCAAGCCCCCGGGACAGGGCCCTACGAGCAGTACTTC
CASSQAPGTGPYEQYF